These 20 T cell receptor beta chains share one sample of origin, sequenced in a study of molecular identifiers for immune sequencing clone quantification. Via MiXCR, TCRdb re-called the PCR reads, giving one row per CDR3 protein. This sample has 53,000 or so distinct CDR3 sequences, with around 34% found just once. Source material: naive CD8+ T cells from blood, with Jurkat cell RNA spiked in. Subset here: FACS-sorted CD8+CD4-CCR7+CD45RA+ naive T cells. These receptors came from a human donor in good health. Some libraries in this study had Jurkat cell RNA spiked in.

Concerning this clonotype: One end of the junction varies from germline; a read error may be responsible. The rearrangement links TRBV7-3 to TRBJ2-3; TRBD2 matches at 9 bases. The CDR3 length is 21 residues. CDR1 and CDR2 (germline): SGHTA, FQGTGA. The CDR3 coding sequence is TGTGCCAGCGATTTATCCGGGGTTAGCGGGAGACCCCCCACGATCACAGATACGCGGTATTTT. Its translation is CASDLSGVSGRPPTITDTRYF.

This chain joins TRBV7-9 and TRBJ2-1, with 8 bases aligning to TRBD2. Losses at the gene ends were 5 bases for V and 4 bases for J; bases not matched to a gene: 19. Germline V gives CDR1 SEHNR, CDR2 FQNEAQ (reference sequence). The CDR3 extends over 19 amino acids. The CDR3, as DNA: TGTGCCAGCAGCGAGGTCCCCCCGTGGACTAGCCAACTTTACAATGAGCAGTTCTTC. Translation gives CASSEVPPWTSQLYNEQFF.

This clonotype was detected only a few times. This chain links TRBV4-3 with TRBJ1-2; D is uncertain. Trimming shortened V by 6 bases and J by 3 bases, and 17 bases separated the two germline ends. The germline V gene has CDR1 LGHNA and CDR2 YSLEER. This CDR3 comprises 15 residues. CDR3 sequence (DNA): TGCGCCAGCAGTCAGAGTCCAATACTAGACTATGGCTACACCTTC. This codes for CASSQSPILDYGYTF.

The chain links TRBV7-9 to TRBJ1-4, with 7 bases identical to TRBD1. Looked up from germline, CDR1 is SEHNR and CDR2 is FQNEAQ (reference sequence). V was pared by 1 base and J by 5 bases, with 4 bases of the junction left unmatched. This CDR3 is 15 amino acids long. In DNA, the CDR3 is TGTGCCAGCAGCTTAGGGGACAGCCGAAATGAAAAACTGTTTTTT. It specifies CASSLGDSRNEKLFF.

This chain links TRBV28 with TRBJ2-1; 10 nucleotides match TRBD2. Germline CDR1 MDHEN, CDR2 SYDVKM. This CDR3 comprises 14 residues. With V trimmed by 6 bases and J by 7 bases, 6 bases remained unmatched. The CDR3 sequence is CASRGLAGVNEQFF. CDR3 nucleotide sequence: TGTGCCAGCAGAGGGCTAGCGGGAGTGAATGAGCAGTTCTTC.

A few counts support this clonotype. The chain employs TRBV7-6 and TRBJ2-3, with no clear D. CDR1 is SGHVS, CDR2 FNYEAQ, per germline. Trimming left V 1 base short and J 0 bases short, with 11 bases between. This CDR3 contains 16 residues. CDR3 bases: TGTGCCAGCAGCTTAGGGTCAGCGACTAGCACAGATACGCAGTATTTT. The encoded protein is CASSLGSATSTDTQYF.

This clonotype was detected a few times. The chain joins TRBV12-3 or TRBV12-4 to TRBJ1-6; D remains unclear. V lost 2 bases and J lost 7, with 15 bases in between. This CDR3 has 16 residues. CDR3 DNA sequence: TGTGCCAGCAGTTTACAACTCCGGGTGAGGAATTCACCCCTCCACTTT. Translated, it gives CASSLQLRVRNSPLHF.

The chain is built from TRBV6-1 and TRBJ2-7; D is ambiguous. Trimming removed 2 bases from V and 3 bases from J, with 8 bases in between. The CDR3 runs to 13 residues. Germline values: CDR1 MNHNS, CDR2 SASEGT. The CDR3 coding sequence is TGTGCCAGCAGTGAAAGGCAGAGCTACGAGCAGTACTTC. Amino acid sequence: CASSERQSYEQYF.

The chain recombines TRBV7-2 with TRBJ1-3, with TRBD1 as a possible D gene (5 bases). The CDR3 loop spans 14 amino acids. Germline V gene sequence: CDR1 SGHTA, CDR2 FQGNSA. V gave up 5 bases and J gave up 2 bases, with 10 bases separating them. CDR3 sequence: CASSPPGPGNTIYF. The CDR3 bases are TGTGCCAGCAGCCCGCCAGGGCCTGGAAACACCATATATTTT.

CDR3 nucleotide sequence: TGTGCCAGCTGTGGGGGGGCCCGACGAAAGGAAGCTTTCTTT. Its translation: CASCGGARRKEAFF. J is TRBJ1-1 and V is TRBV13, with D possibly being TRBD1 (6 bases). Germline lookup yields CDR1 PRHDT and CDR2 FYEKMQ (reference sequence). V was shortened by 8 bases and J by 8 bases, with 21 bases between the two germline ends. The CDR3 is 14 residues long.

The chain recombines TRBV28 with TRBJ2-2; perhaps TRBD1 as D (5 bases). Germline values: CDR1 MDHEN, CDR2 SYDVKM. The CDR3 runs 15 residues. Trimming removed 3 bases at V and 1 base at J, with 9 bases between. CDR3 protein: CASSFAGMNTGELFF. The CDR3, as DNA: TGTGCCAGCAGTTTCGCAGGGATGAACACCGGGGAGCTGTTTTTT.

In its sample, this clonotype was seen many times. This chain uses TRBV7-6 with TRBJ2-3, with 11 bases that match TRBD1. Germline V CDR1 and CDR2: SGHVS, FNYEAQ. The CDR3 sequence is 16 residues long. Losses at the gene ends were 5 bases for V and 2 bases for J; bases not matched to a gene: 6. CDR3 in DNA: TGTGCCAGCAGCCCCTGGACAGGGGGCTCCACAGATACGCAGTATTTT. Translated, it gives CASSPWTGGSTDTQYF.

This rearrangement joins TRBV7-9 to TRBJ1-1, with TRBD1 matching 8 bases. Germline CDR1 is SEHNR and CDR2 is FQNEAQ (reference sequence). The CDR3 contains 16 residues. The V and J ends lost 5 bases and 4 bases, in that order; junction bases with no gene match: 12. CDR3 sequence reads: CASSTHPRGLATEAFF. Here the CDR3 DNA reads TGTGCCAGCAGCACCCACCCCAGGGGGCTTGCCACTGAAGCTTTCTTT.

In the case of this clonotype: This may be a read error: a much more frequent sequence differs by one nucleotide. The CDR3 does not end in the conserved phenylalanine or tryptophan, so this is likely a read error. The V and J genes are TRBV6-2 or TRBV6-3 and TRBJ1-1; D ambiguous. This CDR3 has 12 amino acids. Germline V gene lookup returns CDR1 MNHEY and CDR2 SVGEGT. V shed 6 bases and J shed 1 base, with 6 bases lying between them. CDR3 sequence (DNA): TGTGCCAGCAGACCTACGAACACTGAAGCTTTCTAT. Residues: CASRPTNTEAFY.

This clonotype was detected a few times. This chain connects TRBV27 to TRBJ2-3, with no clear D. Trimming took 2 bases from V and 1 from J, leaving 7 bases between them. Germline V gene lookup returns CDR1 MNHEY and CDR2 SMNVEV (reference sequence). CDR3 length: 14 residues. The CDR3 coding sequence is TGTGCCAGCAGTTTAGGGGTTCGCACAGATACGCAGTATTTT. Its translation is CASSLGVRTDTQYF.

This clonotype was recorded many times. This rearrangement joins TRBV19 to TRBJ2-7; 8 nucleotides align to TRBD2. The germline V gene has CDR1 LNHDA and CDR2 SQIVND (reference sequence). The V segment lost 3 bases and the J segment 3 bases; nucleotides outside the gene matches: 7. The CDR3 consists of 15 residues. Written as DNA, the CDR3 is TGTGCCAGTAGTATTGCTAGCGGGCCTAACTACGAGCAGTACTTC. Translated: CASSIASGPNYEQYF.

The chain carries TRBV4-2 and TRBJ2-7, with D uncertain. V was trimmed by 1 base and J by 5 bases, leaving 6 bases between them. Germline loops: CDR1 LGHNA, CDR2 YNFKEQ. This CDR3 has 12 residues. The CDR3 DNA sequence: TGTGCCAGCAGCCAAGTTGTCAACGAGCAGTACTTC. It encodes CASSQVVNEQYF.

This rearrangement joins TRBV20-1 to TRBJ2-7; D might be TRBD1 (6 bases). CDR1 is DFQATT and CDR2 is SNEGSKA in the germline V gene (reference sequence). The CDR3 covers 13 residues. The ends were cut back, 3 bases at V and 1 base at J, with 10 bases in the middle. CDR3 sequence (DNA): TGCAGTGCTAGGGGGGACATATCCTACGAGCAGTACTTC. Protein: CSARGDISYEQYF.

Concerning this clonotype itself: A much larger clone differs from this one at a single base, so this may be a read error. J is TRBJ1-4 and V is TRBV20-1; TRBD1 is a possible D gene (5 bases). V lost 6 bases and J lost 0, with 8 bases in between. This CDR3 has 13 residues. CDR1 is DFQATT, CDR2 SNEGSKA, per germline (reference sequence). The CDR3 region has the DNA TGCAGTGCGCTGACAGCAACTAATGAAAAACTGTTTTTT. Translating gives CSALTATNEKLFF.

This clonotype was observed a handful of times. V and J are TRBV27 and TRBJ2-7, with D maybe TRBD1 (5 bases). CDR3 length: 12 residues. CDR1 is MNHEY, CDR2 SMNVEV, per germline (reference sequence). Trimming stripped 6 bases from V and 3 bases from J, with 9 bases between. The CDR3 here is CASSATGYEQYF. For the CDR3, the DNA is TGTGCCAGCAGCGCCACAGGCTACGAGCAGTACTTC.